Listed here are 23 T cell receptor beta chains from one sample, sequenced in a study of T-cell reconstitution after alpha-beta-depleted transplantation in children. Unique molecular identifiers were used in preparing the TCRbeta library. TCRdb redid the calling of the PCR reads with MiXCR, one entry per CDR3 protein. The profile covers a few hundred thousand distinct CDR3 sequences, with about 8.8% appearing a single time and roughly 5.1% taken by the ten largest. Material: PBMCs from the stem cell graft donor, obtained from the stem cell graft. These receptors were collected from a human donor who donated a stem cell graft to a child with SCID.

This clonotype occurred many times. J is TRBJ2-7 and V is TRBV5-1; D gene ambiguous. The germline gives CDR1 SGHRS, CDR2 YFSETQ. This CDR3 spans 14 amino acids. V shed 0 bases and J shed 3 bases, with 10 bases lying between them. The CDR3 coding sequence is TGCGCCAGCAGCTTGGGCGTCGCTCTCTACGAGCAGTACTTC. Protein sequence: CASSLGVALYEQYF.

This clonotype was detected many times. CDR3 DNA sequence: TGTGCCAGCAGCCGTCCAGGGACAGCTGAAGCTTTCTTT. Translation: CASSRPGTAEAFF. The genes are TRBV7-6 and TRBJ1-1; the match to TRBD1 covers 7 bases. Germline assignment: CDR1 SGHVS and CDR2 FNYEAQ. This CDR3 has 13 amino acids. The junction had 6 bases not matched to a gene; V was cut back by 5 bases and J by 6 bases.

A note on this clonotype: Given a much more abundant clone one base away, this may be a read error. This chain links TRBV2 with TRBJ1-1; D is ambiguous. The CDR3 loop spans 12 amino acids. Germline loops: CDR1 SNHLY, CDR2 FYNNEI. In nucleotides, the CDR3 is TGTGCCAGCGCAGTAGTGAACACTGAAGCTCTCTTT. Protein product: CASAVVNTEALF.

This clonotype was seen ten or more times. This chain connects TRBV10-3 to TRBJ2-2; 7 bases match TRBD1. The germline gives CDR1 ENHRY, CDR2 SYGVKD. The CDR3 covers 13 residues. After removal of 6 bases from V and 4 bases from J, the junction contained 2 bases not matched to a gene. CDR3 nucleotide sequence: TGTGCCATCAGGGGGACAGTCACCGGGGAGCTGTTTTTT. Encoded protein: CAIRGTVTGELFF.

In this sample, this clonotype turned up many times. The chain carries TRBV10-3 and TRBJ1-6, with no clear D. V lost 3 bases and J 8 bases, leaving 8 bases between the germline ends. The length of the CDR3 is 13 residues. Germline V gene data show CDR1 as ENHRY and CDR2 as SYGVKD. The CDR3 region is CAISEAKYSPLHF. The CDR3 nucleotides are TGTGCCATCAGTGAAGCCAAGTATTCACCCCTCCACTTT.

In this sample, this clonotype turned up many times. The CDR3 region is CASSPHLQGAEDTQYF. The CDR3 DNA follows: TGTGCCAGCAGCCCCCACCTACAGGGGGCGGAAGATACGCAGTATTTT. The chain couples TRBV4-2 to TRBJ2-3, with 9 nucleotides matching TRBD1. V trimming: 4 bases; J trimming: 5 bases; junction bases outside the gene matches: 10. This CDR3 has 16 residues. Germline V gives CDR1 LGHNA, CDR2 YNFKEQ.

This clonotype was seen more than once but under ten times. A much larger clone lies one base from this, so it may be a read error. The chain links TRBV5-5 to TRBJ1-2, with 7 positions matching TRBD1. The ends lost 4 bases at V and 5 bases at J; junction bases unmatched: 5. Germline CDR1 is SGHKS and CDR2 is YYEKEE (reference sequence). The CDR3 extends over 13 amino acids. The DNA of the CDR3 is TGTGCCAGCAGCCAGACAGGGTGGTATGGCTACACCTTC. The encoded protein is CASSQTGWYGYTF.

This clonotype showed up many times. The chain employs TRBV28 and TRBJ2-7; D gene unclear. This CDR3 has 14 residues. In germline, CDR1 is MDHEN, CDR2 SYDVKM. V shed 3 bases and J shed 4 bases, with 13 bases lying between them. The CDR3 nucleotides read TGTGCCAGCAGTTTTGTGGGGTCCCGATACGAGCAGTACTTC. This encodes CASSFVGSRYEQYF.

The gene calls are TRBV12-3 or TRBV12-4 and TRBJ2-2; D possibly corresponds to TRBD2 (7 bases). Trimming left V 2 bases short and J 7 bases short, with 11 bases between. This CDR3 spans 14 amino acids. This CDR3 reads CASSLSGGGGELFF. CDR3 sequence (DNA): TGTGCCAGCAGTTTATCGGGGGGCGGCGGGGAGCTGTTTTTT.

The table lists this clonotype with many counts. The gene calls are TRBV7-9 and TRBJ2-3; D gene uncertain. The CDR3 length is 14 residues. V dropped 4 bases and J dropped 2 bases, with 10 bases sitting between them. Per the germline V gene, CDR1 is SEHNR and CDR2 is FQNEAQ (reference sequence). This chain's CDR3 is CASSSVGHTDTQYF. As DNA, the CDR3 is TGTGCCAGCAGCTCAGTTGGTCACACAGATACGCAGTATTTT. Drawing the rest from reference TRBV7-9 and TRBJ2-3, the complete variable domain is DTGVSQNPRHKITKRGQNVTFRCDPISEHNRLYWYRQTLGQGPEFLTYFQNEAQLEKSRLLSDRFSAERPKGSFSTLEIQRTEQGDSAMYLCASSSVGHTDTQYFGPGTRLTVL.

This clonotype was seen ten or more times. V and J are TRBV18 and TRBJ2-1, with no clear D. V lost 2 bases, J lost 7 bases, and 6 bases lay in between. Germline V gene sequence: CDR1 KGHSH, CDR2 LQKENI. This CDR3 contains 12 residues. CDR3 in amino acids: CASSPFGNEQFF. CDR3 DNA: TGTGCCAGCTCACCATTTGGTAATGAGCAGTTCTTC.

The genes are TRBV5-1 and TRBJ2-5, with D tentatively TRBD2 (5 bases). The CDR3 length is 15 residues. The V gene's germline CDR1 is SGHRS and CDR2 YFSETQ. The V and J ends lost 3 bases and 5 bases respectively, with 17 bases between them. The CDR3 DNA follows: TGCGCCAGCAGCTCTCCCTTCCTGACGGGGGAGACCCAGTACTTC. Its translation: CASSSPFLTGETQYF.

V is TRBV3-1 and J is TRBJ1-5; D possibly corresponds to TRBD1 (6 bases). With 11 bases removed from V and 0 bases from J, the gap between germline ends came to 29 bases. Germline V CDR1 and CDR2: LGHDT, YNNKEL (reference sequence). The CDR3 spans 19 residues. The CDR3 loop reads CACCFIRDTGGFSNQPQHF. The CDR3 DNA reads TGTGCCTGCTGTTTTATTCGGGACACGGGCGGATTTAGCAATCAGCCCCAGCATTTT.

Ten or more counts support this clonotype. V and J are TRBV29-1 and TRBJ1-1, with unresolved D. The CDR3 is 11 amino acids. Trimming removed 4 bases at V and 1 base at J, with 4 bases between. Germline V CDR1 and CDR2: SQVTM, ANQGSEA. The CDR3 loop reads CSVGENTEAFF. CDR3 nucleotides: TGCAGCGTTGGGGAGAACACTGAAGCTTTCTTT. The full variable domain, completed using reference TRBV29-1 and TRBJ1-1, is SAVISQKPSRDICQRGTSLTIQCQVDSQVTMMFWYRQQPGQSLTLIATANQGSEATYESGFVIDKFPISRPNLTFSTLTVSNMSPEDSSIYLCSVGENTEAFFGQGTRLTVV.

This clonotype was counted at least ten times. V and J are TRBV5-1 and TRBJ1-1; no firm D call. This CDR3 has 14 residues. V was shortened by 0 bases and J by 5 bases, with 11 bases between the two germline ends. Germline assignment: CDR1 SGHRS and CDR2 YFSETQ. The CDR3 coding sequence is TGCGCCAGCAGCTTGGTTCCCGACGGAACTGAAGCTTTCTTT. It encodes CASSLVPDGTEAFF.

This clonotype was detected many times. The CDR3 here is CASSPSRAGYTF. The CDR3 DNA is TGTGCCAGCAGTCCTAGCAGGGCCGGCTACACCTTC. The V and J genes are TRBV5-5 and TRBJ1-2; D might be TRBD1 (5 bases). Trimming pared 5 bases from V and 8 bases from J, leaving 13 bases between. This CDR3 has 12 residues. Germline V CDR1 and CDR2: SGHKS, YYEKEE (reference sequence).

This clonotype was counted at least ten times. The chain links TRBV12-3 or TRBV12-4 to TRBJ2-1, with 13 bases aligning to TRBD2. Unmatched junction bases numbered 7, after V lost 5 bases and J lost 6 bases. The CDR3 extends over 16 amino acids. The DNA for the CDR3 is TGTGCCAGCAGTCCCCCGCGACTAGCGGGGGGCAATGAGCAGTTCTTC. Translating it yields CASSPPRLAGGNEQFF.

This clonotype occurred many times. V usage is TRBV4-3 and J usage is TRBJ2-3; D gene ambiguous. The CDR3 length is 14 residues. Germline lookup yields CDR1 LGHNA and CDR2 YSLEER. The V gene lost 5 bases and the J gene lost 1 base, with 10 bases spanning the gap. CDR3 protein: CASSVLRGTDTQYF. CDR3 coding DNA: TGCGCCAGCAGCGTCCTAAGGGGCACAGATACGCAGTATTTT.

This clonotype was seen ten or more times. The gene calls are TRBV20-1 and TRBJ1-5; D gene unclear. CDR1 is DFQATT, CDR2 SNEGSKA, per germline (reference sequence). Trimming took 2 bases from V and 2 from J, leaving 13 bases between them. CDR3 size: 15 residues. DNA of the CDR3: TGCAGTGCTAGACCCCCTGGGAGGGGCAATCAGCCCCAGCATTTT. Its protein is CSARPPGRGNQPQHF.

This clonotype was picked up many times. The CDR3 DNA follows: TGTGCCAGCATCCGTTCAGGGGGCACTGAAGCTTTCTTT. It encodes CASIRSGGTEAFF. This chain joins TRBV12-3 or TRBV12-4 and TRBJ1-1; 7 positions agree with TRBD1. This CDR3 contains 13 residues. With 7 bases clipped from V and 4 bases from J, the junction kept 6 bases outside the gene matches.

This clonotype appeared a few times. The genes are TRBV6-1 and TRBJ2-1; 13 positions agree with TRBD2. CDR3 size: 15 residues. Germline V lookup: CDR1 MNHNS, CDR2 SASEGT. Trimming removed 5 bases from V and 8 bases from J; junction bases left unmatched: 6. The CDR3: CASSPTSGGADEQFF. DNA of the CDR3: TGTGCCAGCAGTCCTACTAGCGGGGGGGCGGATGAGCAGTTCTTC.

This clonotype appeared many times. The V call is TRBV7-3, the J call TRBJ2-5; D is unresolved. The CDR3 runs 17 residues. Trimming removed 1 base from V and 0 bases from J, with 15 bases in between. Germline assignment: CDR1 SGHTA and CDR2 FQGTGA. Here the CDR3 DNA reads TGTGCCAGCAGCTTAAGAGGCCTGTCGCAGAACCAAGAGACCCAGTACTTC. It specifies CASSLRGLSQNQETQYF.

Ten or more counts support this clonotype. The rearrangement joins TRBV6-4 to TRBJ2-7, with D perhaps TRBD2 (6 bases). The CDR3 runs to 21 residues. CDR1 is MRHNA and CDR2 is SNTAGT in the germline V gene. Trimming shortened V by 11 bases and J by 0 bases, and 38 bases separated the two germline ends. CDR3 sequence reads: CAGPKGGRWDTARVDSYEQYF. CDR3 coding DNA: TGTGCCGGCCCAAAGGGAGGACGCTGGGATACAGCCCGAGTTGACTCCTACGAGCAGTACTTC.